The next 28 T cell receptor beta chains were all read from a single sample in a study of T cell repertoires in cytomegalovirus infection. MiXCR, run by TCRdb on the reads, gives a single entry per CDR3 protein. Of fewer than 850,000 distinct CDR3 sequences listed, around 29% were seen once; the top ten hold 13%. These receptors' targets are unknown. Sequenced here: cultured CD8+ T cells from PBMCs, sampled from culture after CMV antigen stimulation. These receptors originate from a human donor in good health (CMV status not recorded). Some clones in this sample may be carry-over from other donors' samples.

This clonotype was recorded a few times. CDR3 sequence: CASSHQRQGAYNSPLHF. CDR3 sequence (DNA): TGTGCCAGCAGCCATCAGCGACAGGGCGCCTATAATTCACCCCTCCACTTT. The chain is built from TRBV4-2 and TRBJ1-6, with 7 nucleotides matching TRBD1. CDR3 length equals 17 residues. After removal of 3 bases from V and 2 bases from J, the junction contained 7 bases not matched to a gene. Per the germline V gene, CDR1 is LGHNA and CDR2 is YNFKEQ.

The J gene is TRBJ1-5, the V gene TRBV13, with D unresolved. The CDR3 is made up of 14 amino acids. The V and J ends lost 8 bases and 0 bases respectively, with 11 bases between them. Germline V gives CDR1 PRHDT, CDR2 FYEKMQ (reference sequence). The CDR3 loop is CASDFRGSNQPQHF. CDR3 nucleotides: TGTGCCAGCGACTTCCGGGGTAGCAATCAGCCCCAGCATTTT.

This chain joins TRBV4-1 and TRBJ2-5; TRBD2 matches at 7 bases. Unmatched junction bases numbered 8, after V lost 3 bases and J lost 7 bases. This CDR3 is 14 amino acids long. Germline CDR1 is MGHRA and CDR2 is YSYEKL. The CDR3 sequence: CASSHPGRRTTQYF. The CDR3 bases are TGCGCCAGCAGCCATCCCGGGAGGCGTACGACCCAGTACTTC.

This clonotype came up many times. The rearrangement joins TRBV7-8 to TRBJ2-2, with D possibly called TRBD1 or TRBD2 (7 bases each). Looked up from germline, CDR1 is SGHVS and CDR2 is FQNEAQ. V lost 5 bases, J lost 1 base, and 20 bases lay in between. CDR3 size: 18 residues. The CDR3 loop is CASSNPGGGGENTGELFF. The CDR3 DNA is TGTGCCAGCAGCAATCCGGGAGGAGGGGGCGAGAACACCGGGGAGCTGTTTTTT.

This chain connects TRBV6-5 to TRBJ2-1, with D possibly matching TRBD1 (5 bases). The CDR3 totals 16 residues. From germline, CDR1 is MNHEY and CDR2 SVGAGI. V was shortened by 0 bases and J by 0 bases, with 9 bases between the two germline ends. This CDR3 is CASSYSGVGSYNEQFF. The CDR3 DNA follows: TGTGCCAGCAGTTACTCAGGGGTGGGCTCCTACAATGAGCAGTTCTTC.

This chain links TRBV7-9 with TRBJ2-3; perhaps TRBD2 as D (6 bases). This CDR3 region has 14 residues. Deletions cut 4 bases from V and 2 bases from J, with 10 bases between. CDR1 and CDR2 (germline): SEHNR, FQNEAQ (reference sequence). Here the CDR3 DNA reads TGTGCCAGCAGCTACCGGGAGATCACAGATACGCAGTATTTT. This encodes CASSYREITDTQYF.

The V and J genes are TRBV7-9 and TRBJ1-5, with 8 bases fitting TRBD1. CDR1 is SEHNR and CDR2 is FQNEAQ in the germline V gene (reference sequence). The CDR3 runs 16 residues. The V and J ends lost 5 bases and 2 bases, in that order; junction bases with no gene match: 8. The CDR3 coding sequence is TGTGCCAGCAGCGGGGGGGGACAGGCCGGCAATCAGCCCCAGCATTTT. It is translated as CASSGGGQAGNQPQHF. Full variable domain (missing parts from reference TRBV7-9 and TRBJ1-5): DTGVSQNPRHKITKRGQNVTFRCDPISEHNRLYWYRQTLGQGPEFLTYFQNEAQLEKSRLLSDRFSAERPKGSFSTLEIQRTEQGDSAMYLCASSGGGQAGNQPQHFGDGTRLSIL.

The chain joins TRBV4-1 to TRBJ1-3, with D possibly being TRBD1 (6 bases). Germline V CDR1 and CDR2: MGHRA, YSYEKL. This CDR3 contains 16 residues. V lost 0 bases, J lost 2 bases, and 11 bases lay in between. The CDR3 region is CASSQDPNRAGNTIYF. The CDR3, as DNA: TGCGCCAGCAGCCAAGATCCCAACAGGGCTGGAAACACCATATATTTT.

This clonotype has only a few counts. The rearrangement uses TRBV20-1 and TRBJ2-1; D remains unclear. The V and J ends lost 0 bases and 6 bases respectively, with 9 bases between them. CDR3 length equals 13 residues. Germline CDR1 is DFQATT and CDR2 is SNEGSKA (reference sequence). CDR3 in amino acids: CSARDLGSNEQFF. The CDR3 DNA is TGCAGTGCTAGAGATTTAGGCAGCAATGAGCAGTTCTTC.

The CDR3: CAISESGGAAHYGYTF. As DNA, the CDR3 is TGTGCCATCAGTGAGTCGGGGGGCGCCGCTCACTATGGCTACACCTTC. The chain carries TRBV10-3 and TRBJ1-2; TRBD1 is a possible D gene (6 bases). Germline assignment: CDR1 ENHRY and CDR2 SYGVKD. Trimming took 0 bases from V and 3 from J, leaving 14 bases between them. This CDR3 contains 16 residues.

This clonotype was seen a single time. Given a much more abundant clone one base away, this may be a read error. The rearrangement links TRBV7-2 to TRBJ1-4; maybe TRBD1 (5 bases). This CDR3 has 13 residues. The germline V gene has CDR1 SGHTA and CDR2 FQGNSA. Trimming took 5 bases from V and 8 from J, leaving 12 bases between them. CDR3 region: CASSPGGPEKLFF. The CDR3, as DNA: TGTGCCAGCAGCCCCGGGGGACCGGAAAAACTGTTTTTT.

The chain is built from TRBV2 and TRBJ2-1; D tentatively fits TRBD1 or TRBD2 (5 bases each). The CDR3 covers 15 residues. Trimming removed 0 bases from V and 4 bases from J, with 10 bases in between. The germline V gene has CDR1 SNHLY and CDR2 FYNNEI. In DNA form, the CDR3 reads TGTGCCAGCAGTGAAGCCTGGAGGACATACAATGAGCAGTTCTTC. Protein product: CASSEAWRTYNEQFF.

In this sample, this clonotype turned up a few times. The chain couples TRBV19 to TRBJ2-1, with TRBD2 matching over 8 bases. CDR1 is LNHDA and CDR2 is SQIVND in the germline V gene (reference sequence). This CDR3 region has 15 residues. The trim removed 3 bases at V and 7 bases at J, leaving 8 bases unmatched. In DNA form, the CDR3 reads TGTGCCAGTAGTATCCAAGCGGGGGCCCTAAATGAGCAGTTCTTC. It specifies CASSIQAGALNEQFF.

The table lists this clonotype with many counts. The chain employs TRBV11-1 and TRBJ2-2; D is uncertain. CDR3 length: 17 amino acids. V was clipped by 1 base and J by 0 bases, with 12 bases between them. The germline CDR1 and CDR2 sequences are SGHAT and FQDESV (reference sequence). This chain's CDR3 is CASSLGGVYTNTGELFF. CDR3 nucleotides: TGTGCCAGCAGCTTAGGGGGTGTGTACACGAACACCGGGGAGCTGTTTTTT.

The chain links TRBV4-3 to TRBJ2-1, with 7 bases identical to TRBD1. V dropped 0 bases and J dropped 15; count of bases not matched to a gene: 8. The CDR3 loop spans 13 amino acids. Looked up from germline, CDR1 is LGHNA and CDR2 is YSLEER. CDR3 coding DNA: TGCGCCAGCAGCCAAGATCGTCTGAGGGGGCGGTTCTTC. This codes for CASSQDRLRGRFF.

The V call is TRBV27, the J call TRBJ2-2, with no clear D. V was clipped by 0 bases and J by 4 bases, with 6 bases between them. Per germline, CDR1 MNHEY and CDR2 SMNVEV (reference sequence). This CDR3 comprises 14 residues. The CDR3 DNA is TGTGCCAGCAGTTTATCGCTTTTCACCGGGGAGCTGTTTTTT. As protein: CASSLSLFTGELFF.

The chain combines TRBV5-1 with TRBJ1-2; D remains ambiguous. Per the germline V gene, CDR1 is SGHRS and CDR2 is YFSETQ. V was clipped by 2 bases and J by 4 bases, with 15 bases between them. The CDR3 spans 15 residues. As DNA, the CDR3 is TGCGCCAGCAGCTTCCGGGCCGCAGACGTCTATGGCTACACCTTC. Translated: CASSFRAADVYGYTF.

This clonotype has just a few counts. V gene TRBV12-5 combines with J gene TRBJ1-4; no definite D call. CDR3 length: 14 amino acids. The V gene lost 3 bases and the J gene lost 0 bases, with 5 bases spanning the gap. Germline assignment: CDR1 LGHNT and CDR2 FRNRAP. The CDR3 bases are TGTGCTAGTGGTTTCACGTCAACTAATGAAAAACTGTTTTTT. Protein product: CASGFTSTNEKLFF.

This clonotype appeared a few times. The V and J genes are TRBV7-3 and TRBJ2-5; 7 nucleotides agree with TRBD1. The CDR3 has 14 residues. Looked up from germline, CDR1 is SGHTA and CDR2 is FQGTGA. The V gene end was trimmed by 2 bases and the J gene end by 7 bases; junction bases not matched to a gene: 7. The chain's CDR3 is CASSLEGASGTQYF. The CDR3 nucleotides read TGTGCCAGCAGCTTAGAGGGGGCCTCGGGGACCCAGTACTTC.

The V call is TRBV27, the J call TRBJ1-4, with D unclear. Germline CDR1 is MNHEY and CDR2 is SMNVEV (reference sequence). Trimming stripped 3 bases from V and 7 bases from J, with 0 bases between. There are 10 residues in the CDR3. The CDR3 loop is CASSFEKLFF. As DNA, the CDR3 is TGTGCCAGCAGTTTTGAAAAACTGTTTTTT. The variable domain in full, completed from reference TRBV27 and TRBJ1-4, reads EAQVTQNPRYLITVTGKKLTVTCSQNMNHEYMSWYRQDPGLGLRQIYYSMNVEVTDKGDVPEGYKVSRKEKRNFPLILESPSPNQTSLYFCASSFEKLFFGSGTQLSVL.

For this clonotype: Lacking the conserved final phenylalanine or tryptophan, this CDR3 likely reflects a read error. The gene calls are TRBV12-3 or TRBV12-4 and TRBJ2-1; the match to TRBD1 covers 7 bases. The V and J ends lost 2 bases and 9 bases, in that order; junction bases with no gene match: 1. CDR3 length: 12 amino acids. The CDR3 region is CASSLPGGEQFS. CDR3 in DNA: TGTGCCAGCAGTTTACCAGGGGGTGAGCAGTTCTCC.

The DNA for the CDR3 is TGTGCCAGCAGCTTAGATCATTGGGGAGGGCTGGCCCAAGAGACCCAGTACTTC. Translation: CASSLDHWGGLAQETQYF. This chain links TRBV11-2 with TRBJ2-5; TRBD2 agrees at 7 bases. The V and J ends lost 0 bases and 1 base, in that order; junction bases with no gene match: 11. CDR1 is SGHAT and CDR2 is FQNNGV in the germline V gene. CDR3 length: 18 amino acids.

This chain uses TRBV12-3 or TRBV12-4 with TRBJ2-5, with D possibly being TRBD2 (5 bases). The CDR3 covers 14 residues. V was pared by 5 bases and J by 4 bases, with 14 bases between. The CDR3 sequence is CASSKTGIGETQYF. The DNA of the CDR3 is TGTGCCAGCAGTAAAACCGGGATAGGAGAGACCCAGTACTTC.

The CDR3 sequence is CASSYLEASQPQHF. For the CDR3, the DNA is TGTGCCAGCAGTTATTTGGAAGCCAGCCAGCCCCAGCATTTT. The chain has TRBV6-2 or TRBV6-3 and TRBJ1-5; D gene ambiguous. There are 14 residues in the CDR3. Germline values: CDR1 MNHEY, CDR2 SVGEGT. Trimming stripped 3 bases from V and 7 bases from J, with 13 bases between.

This clonotype occurred many times. The chain combines TRBV7-2 with TRBJ1-5; D gene unclear. The V and J ends lost 3 bases and 0 bases respectively, with 6 bases between them. CDR3 size: 14 residues. CDR1 SGHTA and CDR2 FQGNSA come from the germline V gene. The CDR3 reads CASSFRPSNQPQHF. The CDR3 DNA reads as TGTGCCAGCAGCTTCCGTCCTAGCAATCAGCCCCAGCATTTT.

The V and J genes are TRBV20-1 and TRBJ2-1; D possibly corresponds to TRBD2 (7 bases). Germline assignment: CDR1 DFQATT and CDR2 SNEGSKA (reference sequence). Trimming took 1 base from V and 1 from J, leaving 11 bases between them. The CDR3 spans 15 residues. The CDR3 loop is CSARGGGLSYNEQFF. The CDR3 DNA is TGCAGTGCTAGAGGGGGGGGGCTTTCCTACAATGAGCAGTTCTTC.

This clonotype was seen a few times. J is TRBJ1-1 and V is TRBV12-5, with D unresolved. V lost 1 base and J lost 2, with 14 bases in between. There are 16 residues in the CDR3. Germline V gives CDR1 LGHNT, CDR2 FRNRAP. In DNA, the CDR3 is TGTGCTAGTGGTTTGGGGGATGAGGACTCAAACACTGAAGCTTTCTTT. It is translated as CASGLGDEDSNTEAFF.

This clonotype has a handful of counts. The J gene is TRBJ1-1, the V gene TRBV7-2; D is perhaps TRBD1 (5 bases). The germline V gene has CDR1 SGHTA and CDR2 FQGNSA. Trimming shortened V by 0 bases and J by 0 bases, and 11 bases separated the two germline ends. The CDR3 is 16 residues long. The DNA for the CDR3 is TGTGCCAGCAGCTTAGCGCACAGGTCGATGAACACTGAAGCTTTCTTT. Residues: CASSLAHRSMNTEAFF.